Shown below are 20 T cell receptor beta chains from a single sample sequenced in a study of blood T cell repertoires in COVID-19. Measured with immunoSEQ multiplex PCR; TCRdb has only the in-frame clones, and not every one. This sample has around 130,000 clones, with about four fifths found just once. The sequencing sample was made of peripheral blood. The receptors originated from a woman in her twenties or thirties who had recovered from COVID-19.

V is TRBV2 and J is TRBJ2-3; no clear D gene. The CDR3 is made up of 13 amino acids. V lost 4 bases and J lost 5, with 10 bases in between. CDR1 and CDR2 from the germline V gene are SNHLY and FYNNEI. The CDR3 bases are TGTGCCAGCAGTGTAGTTGAGGAAGATACGCAGTATTTT. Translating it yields CASSVVEEDTQYF.

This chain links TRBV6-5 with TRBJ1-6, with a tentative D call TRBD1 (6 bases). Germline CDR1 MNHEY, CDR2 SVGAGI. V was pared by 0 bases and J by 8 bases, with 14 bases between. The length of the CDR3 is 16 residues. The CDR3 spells CASSYSFGGMDSPLHF. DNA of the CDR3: TGTGCCAGCAGTTACTCATTTGGGGGCATGGATTCACCCCTCCACTTT.

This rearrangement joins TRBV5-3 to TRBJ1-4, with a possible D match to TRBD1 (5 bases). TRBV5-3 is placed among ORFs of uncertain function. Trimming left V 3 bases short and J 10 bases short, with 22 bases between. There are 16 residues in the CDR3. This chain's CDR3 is CARSYTSGTPTGKLFF. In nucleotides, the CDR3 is TGTGCCAGAAGCTATACGTCCGGGACTCCCACCGGAAAACTGTTTTTT.

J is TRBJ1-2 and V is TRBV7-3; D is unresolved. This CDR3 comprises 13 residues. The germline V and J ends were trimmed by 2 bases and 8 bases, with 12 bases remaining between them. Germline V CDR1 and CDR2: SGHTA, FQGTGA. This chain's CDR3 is CASSLDRESGYTF. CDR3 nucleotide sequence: TGTGCCAGCAGCTTAGATCGGGAATCAGGCTACACCTTC.

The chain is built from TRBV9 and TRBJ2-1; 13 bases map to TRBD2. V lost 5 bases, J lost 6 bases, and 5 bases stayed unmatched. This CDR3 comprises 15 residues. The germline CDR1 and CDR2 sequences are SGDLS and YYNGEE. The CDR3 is CASSLTSGGVNEQFF. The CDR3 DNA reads TGTGCCAGCAGTCTAACTAGCGGGGGGGTCAATGAGCAGTTCTTC. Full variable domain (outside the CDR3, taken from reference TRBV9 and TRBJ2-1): DSGVTQTPKHLITATGQRVTLRCSPRSGDLSVYWYQQSLDQGLQFLIQYYNGEERAKGNILERFSAQQFPDLHSELNLSSLELGDSALYFCASSLTSGGVNEQFFGPGTRLTVL.

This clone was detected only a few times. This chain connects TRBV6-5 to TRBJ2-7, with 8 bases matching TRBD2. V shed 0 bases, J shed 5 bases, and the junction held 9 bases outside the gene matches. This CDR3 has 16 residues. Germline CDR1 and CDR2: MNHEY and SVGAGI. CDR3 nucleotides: TGTGCCAGCAGTTACTCTGCTAGCGGGTTTCTCCACGAGCAGTACTTC. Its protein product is CASSYSASGFLHEQYF.

The DNA of the CDR3 is TGTGCCAGCAGGGGACAGGCTAATACCCCCAACTATGGCTACACCTTC. The encoded protein is CASRGQANTPNYGYTF. The J gene is TRBJ1-2, the V gene TRBV5-8, with 8 bases aligning to TRBD1. The CDR3 is 16 amino acids. The ends lost 5 bases at V and 2 bases at J; junction bases unmatched: 11. Germline V CDR1 and CDR2: SGHTS, YDEGEE. Full variable domain (outside the CDR3, taken from reference TRBV5-8 and TRBJ1-2): EAGVTQSPTHLIKTRGQQATLRCSPISGHTSVYWYQQALGLGLQFLLWYDEGEERNRGNFPPRFSGRQFPNYSSELNVNALELEDSALYLCASRGQANTPNYGYTFGSGTRLTVV.

CDR3 nucleotide sequence: TGTGCCAGTAGTGCACGGGAGAACACTGAAGCTTTCTTT. Amino acids: CASSARENTEAFF. The chain uses TRBV19 and TRBJ1-1; D not resolved. Trimming removed 5 bases from V and 1 base from J, with 8 bases in between. Germline V gene lookup returns CDR1 LNHDA and CDR2 SQIVND (reference sequence). The CDR3 loop spans 13 amino acids.

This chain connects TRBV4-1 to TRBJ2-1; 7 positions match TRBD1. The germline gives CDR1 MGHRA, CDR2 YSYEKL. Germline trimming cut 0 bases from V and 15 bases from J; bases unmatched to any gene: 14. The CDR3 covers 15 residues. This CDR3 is CASSQDMGTERGPFF. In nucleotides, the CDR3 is TGCGCCAGCAGCCAAGATATGGGGACGGAGAGGGGGCCGTTCTTC.

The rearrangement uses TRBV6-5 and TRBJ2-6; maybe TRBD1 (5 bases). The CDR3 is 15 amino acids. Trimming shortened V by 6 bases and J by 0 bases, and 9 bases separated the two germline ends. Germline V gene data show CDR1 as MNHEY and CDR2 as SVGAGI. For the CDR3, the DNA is TGTGCCAGCAGAACAGGCTTCTCTGGGGCCAACGTCCTGACTTTC. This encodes CASRTGFSGANVLTF.

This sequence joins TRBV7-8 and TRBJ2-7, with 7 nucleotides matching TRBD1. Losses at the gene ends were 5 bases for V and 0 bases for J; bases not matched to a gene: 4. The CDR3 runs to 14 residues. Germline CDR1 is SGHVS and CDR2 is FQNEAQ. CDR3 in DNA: TGTGCCAGCAGCGCCGACAGGGACTCCTACGAGCAGTACTTC. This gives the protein CASSADRDSYEQYF.

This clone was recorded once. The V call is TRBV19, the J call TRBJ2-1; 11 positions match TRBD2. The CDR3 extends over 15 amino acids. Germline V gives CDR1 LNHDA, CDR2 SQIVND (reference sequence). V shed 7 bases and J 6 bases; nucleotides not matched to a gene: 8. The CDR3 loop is CASTLLAGAGNEQFF. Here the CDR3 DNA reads TGTGCCAGTACCCTACTAGCGGGGGCAGGCAATGAGCAGTTCTTC.

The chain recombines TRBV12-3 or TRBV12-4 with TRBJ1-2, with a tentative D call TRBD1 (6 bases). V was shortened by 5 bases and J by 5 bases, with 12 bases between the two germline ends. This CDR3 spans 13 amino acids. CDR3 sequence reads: CASSLQGNYGYTF. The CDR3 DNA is TGTGCCAGCAGTCTTCAGGGGAATTATGGCTACACCTTC.

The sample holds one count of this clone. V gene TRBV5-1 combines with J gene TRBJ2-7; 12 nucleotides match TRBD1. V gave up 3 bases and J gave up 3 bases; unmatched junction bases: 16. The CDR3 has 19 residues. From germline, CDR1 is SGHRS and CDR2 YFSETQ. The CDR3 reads CASSSSIRTGTGGRYEQYF. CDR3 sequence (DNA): TGCGCCAGCAGCTCGTCCATTCGAACCGGGACAGGGGGCCGCTACGAGCAGTACTTC.

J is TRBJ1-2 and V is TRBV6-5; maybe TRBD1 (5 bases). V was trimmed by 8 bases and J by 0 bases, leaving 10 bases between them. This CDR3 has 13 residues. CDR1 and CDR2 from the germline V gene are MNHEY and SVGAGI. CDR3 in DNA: TGTGCCAGCCGGTTAGGGGCTAACTATGGCTACACCTTC. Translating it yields CASRLGANYGYTF.

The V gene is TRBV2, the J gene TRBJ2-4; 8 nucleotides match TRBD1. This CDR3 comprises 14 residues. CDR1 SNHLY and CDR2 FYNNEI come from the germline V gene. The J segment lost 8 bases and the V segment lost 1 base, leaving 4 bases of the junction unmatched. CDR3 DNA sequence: TGTGCCAGCAGTGAAGAGGGCAGGGGGCACATTCAGTACTTC. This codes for CASSEEGRGHIQYF.

CDR3 DNA sequence: TGTGCCAGCAGGCCTAGCCTTGGGAACACTGAAGCTTTCTTT. This translates into CASRPSLGNTEAFF. This chain connects TRBV9 to TRBJ1-1; no clear D. V was trimmed by 5 bases and J by 1 base, leaving 12 bases between them. Per germline, CDR1 SGDLS and CDR2 YYNGEE. The CDR3 spans 14 residues.

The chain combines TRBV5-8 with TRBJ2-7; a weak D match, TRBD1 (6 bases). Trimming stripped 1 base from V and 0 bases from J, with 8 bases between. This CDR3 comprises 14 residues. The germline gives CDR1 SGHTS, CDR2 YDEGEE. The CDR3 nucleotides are TGTGCCAGCAGCTTGTGGGACAACTCCTACGAGCAGTACTTC. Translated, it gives CASSLWDNSYEQYF.

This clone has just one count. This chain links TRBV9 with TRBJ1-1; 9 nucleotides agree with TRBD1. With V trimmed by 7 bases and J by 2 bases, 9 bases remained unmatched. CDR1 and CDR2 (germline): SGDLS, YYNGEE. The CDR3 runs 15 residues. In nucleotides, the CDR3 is TGTGCCAGCGGGACAGGGAGGGGGTCTAACACTGAAGCTTTCTTT. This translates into CASGTGRGSNTEAFF.

The CDR3 region has the DNA TGCGCCAGCAGCAAGACTAGCACCAGAGGCGCCTACAATGAGCAGTTCTTC. Its translation is CASSKTSTRGAYNEQFF. The V gene is TRBV5-1, the J gene TRBJ2-1, with 7 bases that match TRBD2. Looked up from germline, CDR1 is SGHRS and CDR2 is YFSETQ. This CDR3 contains 17 residues. Trimming removed 4 bases from V and 2 bases from J; junction bases left unmatched: 12.